There are a few counts of the clone carrying this T cell receptor (beta chain). This sample stems from a study of identical twins. TCRdb passed the 5' RACE reads through MiXCR, listing each CDR3 protein once. Among under 350,000 distinct CDR3 sequences, roughly 10% were seen once, and the ten largest hold approximately 7%. The V and J ends lost 1 base and 3 bases respectively, with 9 bases between them. CDR1 MGHRA and CDR2 YSYEKL come from the germline V gene. This CDR3 has 15 amino acids. These same data were also listed under a study on yellow fever vaccine responses in identical twins.

Sequenced: CD8+ T cells sorted from blood. This TCR derives from a woman between 18 and 29 years old in good health. The chain carries TRBV4-1 and TRBJ1-4; D unclear. CDR3 protein: CASSQGPDANEKLFF. The CDR3 nucleotides are TGCGCCAGCAGCCAAGGGCCAGATGCTAATGAAAAACTGTTTTTT.